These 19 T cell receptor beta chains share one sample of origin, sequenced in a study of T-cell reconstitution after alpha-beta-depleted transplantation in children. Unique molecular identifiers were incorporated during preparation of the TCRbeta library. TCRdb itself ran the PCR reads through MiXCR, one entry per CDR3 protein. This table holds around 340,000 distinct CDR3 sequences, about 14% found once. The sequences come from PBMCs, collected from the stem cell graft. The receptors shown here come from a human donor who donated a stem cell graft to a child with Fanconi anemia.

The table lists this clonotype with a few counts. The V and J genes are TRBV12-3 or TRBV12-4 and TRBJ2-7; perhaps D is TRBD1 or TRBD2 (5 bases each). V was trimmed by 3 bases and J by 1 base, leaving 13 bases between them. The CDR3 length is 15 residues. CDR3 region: CASSFRDGTSYEQYF. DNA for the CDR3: TGTGCCAGCAGTTTCCGGGACGGAACTTCCTACGAGCAGTACTTC.

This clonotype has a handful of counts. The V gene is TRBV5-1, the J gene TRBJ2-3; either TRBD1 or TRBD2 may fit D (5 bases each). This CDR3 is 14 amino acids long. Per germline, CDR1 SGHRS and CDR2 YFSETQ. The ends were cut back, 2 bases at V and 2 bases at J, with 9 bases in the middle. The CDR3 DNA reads TGCGCCAGCAGCTTCAAGGGACCCACAGATACGCAGTATTTT. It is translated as CASSFKGPTDTQYF.

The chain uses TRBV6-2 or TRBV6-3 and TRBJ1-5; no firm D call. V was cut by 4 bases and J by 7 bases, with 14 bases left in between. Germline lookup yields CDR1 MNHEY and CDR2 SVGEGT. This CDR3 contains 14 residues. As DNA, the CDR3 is TGTGCCAGCAGTTTGGACCCACGAGGACAGCCCCAGCATTTT. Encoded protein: CASSLDPRGQPQHF.

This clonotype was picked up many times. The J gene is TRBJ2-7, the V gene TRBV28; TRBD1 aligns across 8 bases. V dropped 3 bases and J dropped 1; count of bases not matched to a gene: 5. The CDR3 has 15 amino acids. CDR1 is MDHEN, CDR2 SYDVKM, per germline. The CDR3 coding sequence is TGTGCCAGCAGTTTGGGAACAGGGGGGTCCTACGAGCAGTACGTC. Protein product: CASSLGTGGSYEQYV.

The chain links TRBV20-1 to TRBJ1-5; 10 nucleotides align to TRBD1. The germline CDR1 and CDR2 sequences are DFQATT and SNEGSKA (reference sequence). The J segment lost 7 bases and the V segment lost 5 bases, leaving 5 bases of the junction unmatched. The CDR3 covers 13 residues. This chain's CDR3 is CSAPGQGGQPQHF. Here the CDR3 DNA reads TGCAGTGCTCCTGGACAGGGGGGCCAGCCCCAGCATTTT.

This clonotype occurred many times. This chain's CDR3 is CASSLGSYEQYF. CDR3 nucleotide sequence: TGTGCCAGCAGTTTAGGCAGCTACGAGCAGTACTTC. J is TRBJ2-7 and V is TRBV12-3 or TRBV12-4; the D is unclear. Trimming shortened V by 1 base and J by 3 bases, and 4 bases separated the two germline ends. CDR3 length: 12 residues.

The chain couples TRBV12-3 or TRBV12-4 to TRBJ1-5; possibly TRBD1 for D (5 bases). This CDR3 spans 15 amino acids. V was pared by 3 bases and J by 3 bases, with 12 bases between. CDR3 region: CASSLGGNNNQPQHF. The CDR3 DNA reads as TGTGCCAGCAGTTTGGGGGGAAACAACAATCAGCCCCAGCATTTT.

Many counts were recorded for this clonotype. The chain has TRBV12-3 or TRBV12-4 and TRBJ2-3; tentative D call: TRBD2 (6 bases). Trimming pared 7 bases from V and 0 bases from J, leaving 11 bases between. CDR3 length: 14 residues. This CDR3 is CASTFGGSTDTQYF. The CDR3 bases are TGTGCCAGCACCTTCGGGGGTAGCACAGATACGCAGTATTTT.

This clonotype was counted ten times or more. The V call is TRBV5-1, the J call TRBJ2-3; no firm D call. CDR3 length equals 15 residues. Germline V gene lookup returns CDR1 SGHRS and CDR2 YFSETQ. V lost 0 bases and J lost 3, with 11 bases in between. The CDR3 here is CASSLDSGVTDTQYF. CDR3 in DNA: TGCGCCAGCAGCTTGGATTCGGGTGTTACAGATACGCAGTATTTT.

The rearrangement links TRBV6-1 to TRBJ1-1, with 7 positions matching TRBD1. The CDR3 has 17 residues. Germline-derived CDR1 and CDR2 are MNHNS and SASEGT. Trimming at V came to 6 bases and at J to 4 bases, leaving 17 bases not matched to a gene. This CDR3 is CASSPLLLTGSATEAFF. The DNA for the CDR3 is TGTGCCAGCAGCCCCCTACTATTGACAGGGAGTGCCACTGAAGCTTTCTTT.

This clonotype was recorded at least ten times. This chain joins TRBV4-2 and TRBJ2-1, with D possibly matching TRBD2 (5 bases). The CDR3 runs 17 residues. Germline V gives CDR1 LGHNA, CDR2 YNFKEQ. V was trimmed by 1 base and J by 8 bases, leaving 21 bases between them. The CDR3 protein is CASSQGLVWSGGHEQFF. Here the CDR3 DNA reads TGTGCCAGCAGCCAAGGATTGGTATGGAGCGGTGGACATGAGCAGTTCTTC.

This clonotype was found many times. This chain's CDR3 is CSARQGINTGELFF. The DNA for the CDR3 is TGCAGTGCTAGACAGGGAATAAACACCGGGGAGCTGTTTTTT. The V call is TRBV20-1, the J call TRBJ2-2, with D maybe TRBD1 (5 bases). The CDR3 is made up of 14 amino acids. Trimming shortened V by 2 bases and J by 2 bases, and 9 bases separated the two germline ends. CDR1 is DFQATT, CDR2 SNEGSKA, per germline (reference sequence).

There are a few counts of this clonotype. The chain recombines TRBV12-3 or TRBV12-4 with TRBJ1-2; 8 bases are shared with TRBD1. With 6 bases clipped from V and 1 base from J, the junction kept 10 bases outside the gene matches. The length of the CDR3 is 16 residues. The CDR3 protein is CASRPDRGVDNYGYTF. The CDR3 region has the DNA TGTGCCAGCAGACCCGACAGGGGAGTGGATAACTATGGCTACACCTTC.

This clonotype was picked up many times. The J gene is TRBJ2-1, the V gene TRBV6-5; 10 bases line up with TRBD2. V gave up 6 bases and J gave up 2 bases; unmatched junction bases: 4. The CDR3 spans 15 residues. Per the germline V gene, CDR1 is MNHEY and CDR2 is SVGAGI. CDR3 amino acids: CASSSLAGAYNEQFF. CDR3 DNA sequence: TGTGCCAGCAGCTCCCTAGCGGGGGCCTACAATGAGCAGTTCTTC.

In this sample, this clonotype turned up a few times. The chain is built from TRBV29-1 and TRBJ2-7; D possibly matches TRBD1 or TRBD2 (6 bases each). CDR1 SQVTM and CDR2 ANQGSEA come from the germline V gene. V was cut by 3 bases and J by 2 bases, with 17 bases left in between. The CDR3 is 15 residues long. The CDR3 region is CSVEWGAEETYEQYF. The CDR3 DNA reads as TGCAGCGTTGAGTGGGGGGCGGAGGAGACCTACGAGCAGTACTTC.

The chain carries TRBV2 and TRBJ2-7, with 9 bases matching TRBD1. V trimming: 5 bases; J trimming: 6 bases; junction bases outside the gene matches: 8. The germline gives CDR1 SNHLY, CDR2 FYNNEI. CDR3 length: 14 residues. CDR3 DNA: TGTGCCAGCAGTCGCCCGGGACAGGGTATCGAGCAGTACTTC. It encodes CASSRPGQGIEQYF.

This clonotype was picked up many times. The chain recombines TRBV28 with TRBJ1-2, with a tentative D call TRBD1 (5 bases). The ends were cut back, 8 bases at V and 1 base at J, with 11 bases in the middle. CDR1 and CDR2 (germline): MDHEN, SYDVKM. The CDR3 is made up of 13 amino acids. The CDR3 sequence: CASSTGNNYGYTF. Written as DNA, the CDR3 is TGTGCCAGCTCCACAGGAAATAACTATGGCTACACCTTC.

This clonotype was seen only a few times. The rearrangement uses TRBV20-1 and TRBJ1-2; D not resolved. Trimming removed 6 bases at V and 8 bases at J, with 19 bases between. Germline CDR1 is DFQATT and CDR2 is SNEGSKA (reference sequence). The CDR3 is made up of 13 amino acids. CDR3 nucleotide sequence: TGCAGTGCCGAGCCCATCCGTCCGGGGGGCTACACCTTC. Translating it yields CSAEPIRPGGYTF.

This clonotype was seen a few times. The CDR3 is CASSWDRDSYNEQFF. In nucleotides, the CDR3 is TGTGCCAGCAGCTGGGACAGGGATTCCTACAATGAGCAGTTCTTC. This rearrangement joins TRBV2 to TRBJ2-1; TRBD1 agrees at 9 bases. Germline V lookup: CDR1 SNHLY, CDR2 FYNNEI. The CDR3 sequence is 15 residues long. After removal of 6 bases from V and 1 base from J, the junction contained 4 bases not matched to a gene. Together with reference TRBV2 and TRBJ2-1, the CDR3 gives the full variable domain: EPEVTQTPSHQVTQMGQEVILRCVPISNHLYFYWYRQILGQKVEFLVSFYNNEISEKSEIFDDQFSVERPDGSNFTLKIRSTKLEDSAMYFCASSWDRDSYNEQFFGPGTRLTVL.